Listed here is a single T cell receptor (beta chain). No cognate antigen has been identified for it. Base qualities were left out, and no much larger clone turns up one base away. Whole blood was collected in K2EDTA tubes by collaborating institutions according to the institutions' own protocols. For TCRbeta analysis, collaborator samples were shipped as frozen whole blood, as isolated PBMCs, or as DNA extracted from either sample type. The immunoSEQ Assay, a bias-controlled multiplex PCR, was used to amplify TCRbeta CDR3 regions from genomic DNA. In the original analysis: The number of nucleated cells in each sample was estimated by amplification of reference gene primers within the assay. To quantify the absolute abundance of each unique TCRbeta CDR3 rearrangement, sequence reads were collapsed and filtered. For each sample, productive Simpson clonality was calculated as the square root of Simpson's diversity index over productive rearrangements. As stored in TCRdb, this immuneACCESS dataset retains in-frame rearrangements with V and J assigned. A fraction of the clones does not appear; measured against another copy, unresolved V genes explain less than half of the discrepancy, and the remainder lacks a known reason. The D gene and trimming were derived from the DNA, and the V and J assignments and clone size from that table. The sample table records 150,000 or so clones; 65% to 85% of these occur just once. The ten largest account for under 3.5% of the sample.

The source of the sample is a study of blood T cell repertoires in COVID-19 (dated by TCRdb to about 2020). For context, the study as a whole: Samples from collaborators originated in the United States, Italy and Spain and spanned both the acute and convalescent phases of COVID-19. The dataset comprised deeply sampled blood TCRbeta repertoires from subjects exposed to, actively infected with, or recovered from COVID-19. The repertoires were released in a freely available public database intended as a resource for research on the immune response to SARS-CoV-2. HLA class I and class II types, where available, came from metadata supplied by the sample provider rather than from assay-based typing. The material from the prospective study consisted of cDNA or gDNA derived from T cells, B-cell-depleted T cells, or PBMCs. Samples were obtained from the ongoing ImmuneRACE study (first 160 participants) and from some 1,300 subjects provided by 6 global collaborators. A de-identified subject ID, COVID-19 status, age in years and sex were almost always included in the sample metadata.

The CDR3 covers 16 residues, taking in both the cysteine and the phenylalanine. Only the CDR3 region is kept as DNA, spanning 48 bases read in frame from base 1. V is pared back by 6 bases and J by 0 bases, with 14 bases lying between the germline termini. Sequences KGHSH (CDR1) and LQKENI (CDR2) are obtained from the germline V gene. The paper's findings and limits, for the study overall: The amount of clinical and demographic metadata varied by source and participant and was provided uncurated.

The sequencing input was peripheral blood. The sequence was obtained from a woman in her sixties with acute or convalescent COVID-19. This receptor chain uses TRBV18 and TRBJ1-4, with no D gene named confidently. The CDR3 protein is CASSQAPFATNEKLFF. The nucleotide sequence is given as TGTGCCAGCTCTCAAGCGCCGTTTGCAACTAATGAAAAACTGTTTTTT.